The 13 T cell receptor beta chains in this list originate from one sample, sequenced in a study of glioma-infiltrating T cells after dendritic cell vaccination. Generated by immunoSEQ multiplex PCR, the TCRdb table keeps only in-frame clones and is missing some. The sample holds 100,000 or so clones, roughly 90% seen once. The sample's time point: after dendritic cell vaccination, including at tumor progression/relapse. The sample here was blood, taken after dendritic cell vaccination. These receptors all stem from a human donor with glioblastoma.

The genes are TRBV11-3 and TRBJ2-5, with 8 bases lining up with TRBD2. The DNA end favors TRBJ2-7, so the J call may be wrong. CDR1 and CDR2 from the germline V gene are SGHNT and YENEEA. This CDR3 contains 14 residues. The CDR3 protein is CASSPGLADYEQYF. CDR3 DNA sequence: TGTGCCAGCAGCCCAGGACTAGCAGATTACGAGCAGTACTTC.

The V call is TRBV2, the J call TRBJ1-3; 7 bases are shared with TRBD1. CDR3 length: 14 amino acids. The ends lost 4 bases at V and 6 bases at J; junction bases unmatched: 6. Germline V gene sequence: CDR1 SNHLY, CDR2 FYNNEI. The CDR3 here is CASSGDRAKNTIYF. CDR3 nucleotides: TGTGCCAGCAGTGGAGACAGGGCCAAAAACACCATATATTTT. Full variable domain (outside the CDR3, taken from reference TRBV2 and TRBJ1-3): EPEVTQTPSHQVTQMGQEVILRCVPISNHLYFYWYRQILGQKVEFLVSFYNNEISEKSEIFDDQFSVERPDGSNFTLKIRSTKLEDSAMYFCASSGDRAKNTIYFGEGSWLTVV.

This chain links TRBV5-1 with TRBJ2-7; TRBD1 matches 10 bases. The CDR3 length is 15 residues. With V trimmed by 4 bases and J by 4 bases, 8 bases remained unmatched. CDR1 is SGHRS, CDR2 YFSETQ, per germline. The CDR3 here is CASSRLRTGGYEQYF. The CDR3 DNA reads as TGCGCCAGCAGCCGTCTGCGGACAGGGGGATACGAGCAGTACTTC.

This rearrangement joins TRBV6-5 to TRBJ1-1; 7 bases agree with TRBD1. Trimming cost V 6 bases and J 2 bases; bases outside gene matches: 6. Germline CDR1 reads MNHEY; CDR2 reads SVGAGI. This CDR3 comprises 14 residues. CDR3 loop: CASSLQGSNTEAFF. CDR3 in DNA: TGTGCCAGCAGCTTACAGGGGTCTAACACTGAAGCTTTCTTT.

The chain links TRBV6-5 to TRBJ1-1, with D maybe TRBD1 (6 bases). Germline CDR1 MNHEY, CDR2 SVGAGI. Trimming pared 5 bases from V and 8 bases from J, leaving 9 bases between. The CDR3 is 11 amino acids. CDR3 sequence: CASSRGWEAFF. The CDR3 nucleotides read TGTGCCAGCAGTAGGGGGTGGGAAGCTTTCTTT.

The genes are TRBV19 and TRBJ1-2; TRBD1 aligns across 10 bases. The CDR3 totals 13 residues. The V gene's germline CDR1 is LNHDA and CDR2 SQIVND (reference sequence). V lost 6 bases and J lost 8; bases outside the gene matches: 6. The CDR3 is CASSTDRGNGYTF. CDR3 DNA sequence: TGTGCCAGTAGCACGGACAGGGGGAACGGCTACACCTTC.

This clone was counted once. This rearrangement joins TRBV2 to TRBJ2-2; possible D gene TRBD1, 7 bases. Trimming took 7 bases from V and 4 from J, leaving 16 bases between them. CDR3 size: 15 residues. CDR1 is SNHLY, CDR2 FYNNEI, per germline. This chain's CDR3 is CASTTEGQITGELFF. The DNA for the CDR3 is TGTGCCAGCACCACGGAGGGACAGATCACCGGGGAGCTGTTTTTT.

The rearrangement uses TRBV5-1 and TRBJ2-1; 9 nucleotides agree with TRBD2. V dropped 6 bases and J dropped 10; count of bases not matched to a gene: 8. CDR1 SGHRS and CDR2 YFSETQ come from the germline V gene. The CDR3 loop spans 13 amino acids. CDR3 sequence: CASNPDAGGEQFF. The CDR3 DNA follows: TGCGCCAGCAACCCTGACGCGGGAGGGGAGCAGTTCTTC.

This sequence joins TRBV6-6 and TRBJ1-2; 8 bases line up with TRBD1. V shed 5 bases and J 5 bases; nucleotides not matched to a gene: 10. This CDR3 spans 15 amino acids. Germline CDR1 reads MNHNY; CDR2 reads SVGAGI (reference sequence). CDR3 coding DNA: TGTGCCAGCAGTACCCGGCGGACAGGGAGATATGGCTACACCTTC. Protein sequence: CASSTRRTGRYGYTF.

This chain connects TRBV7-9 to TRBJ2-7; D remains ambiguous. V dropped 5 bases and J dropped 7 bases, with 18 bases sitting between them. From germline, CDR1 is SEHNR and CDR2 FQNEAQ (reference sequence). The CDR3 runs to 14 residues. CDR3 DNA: TGTGCCAGCAGCAAAGTCGGTAAATTCGGGGAGCAGTACTTC. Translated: CASSKVGKFGEQYF.

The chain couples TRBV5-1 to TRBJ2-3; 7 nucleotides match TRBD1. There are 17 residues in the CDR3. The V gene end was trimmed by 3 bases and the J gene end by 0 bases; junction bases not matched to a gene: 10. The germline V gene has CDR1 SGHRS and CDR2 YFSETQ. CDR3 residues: CASSSDRTDSSTDTQYF. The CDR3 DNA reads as TGCGCCAGCAGCTCGGACAGGACAGATTCTAGCACAGATACGCAGTATTTT.

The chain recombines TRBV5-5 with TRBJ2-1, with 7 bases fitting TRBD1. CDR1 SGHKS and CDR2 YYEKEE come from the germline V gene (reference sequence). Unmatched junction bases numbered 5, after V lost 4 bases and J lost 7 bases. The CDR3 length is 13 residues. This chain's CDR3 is CASSLRQGNEQFF. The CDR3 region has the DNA TGTGCCAGCAGCCTGCGACAGGGAAATGAGCAGTTCTTC.

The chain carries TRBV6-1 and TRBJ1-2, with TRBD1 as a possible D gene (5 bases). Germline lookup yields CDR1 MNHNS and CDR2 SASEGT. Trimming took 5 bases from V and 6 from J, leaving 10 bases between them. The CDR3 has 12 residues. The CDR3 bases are TGTGCCAGCAGTACCCCAGGGCATGGCTACACCTTC. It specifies CASSTPGHGYTF.